Below, 17 T cell receptor beta chains from the same sample are listed, as sequenced in a study of T cell responses to AZD1222 COVID-19 vaccine. Sequencing used immunoSEQ multiplex PCR; TCRdb keeps in-frame clones, though not all of them. The table lists nearly 200,000 clones, 90% to 95% of them singletons. Here the sequenced sample was peripheral blood, taken 28 days after the second AZD1222 dose. These receptors were collected from an adult who received the AZD1222 COVID-19 vaccine.

The chain has TRBV5-6 and TRBJ2-6, with 8 bases fitting TRBD1. The V segment lost 4 bases and the J segment 0 bases; nucleotides outside the gene matches: 3. CDR1 and CDR2 (germline): SGHDT, YYEEEE. The CDR3 consists of 16 residues. CDR3 bases: TGTGCCAGCAGCACAGGGACAGGCTCTGGGGCCAACGTCCTGACTTTC. It is translated as CASSTGTGSGANVLTF.

J is TRBJ1-2 and V is TRBV6-4, with a possible D match to TRBD1 (5 bases). CDR1 is MRHNA, CDR2 SNTAGT, per germline. CDR3 length: 13 residues. V lost 3 bases and J 5 bases, leaving 10 bases between the germline ends. The CDR3 loop reads CASSEGGRYGYTF. The CDR3 nucleotides are TGTGCCAGCAGTGAGGGGGGACGGTATGGCTACACCTTC.

The chain links TRBV11-2 to TRBJ1-1; D remains unclear. The CDR3 has 12 amino acids. V lost 1 base and J 12 bases, leaving 12 bases between the germline ends. CDR1 is SGHAT, CDR2 FQNNGV, per germline. This chain's CDR3 is CASSLGYPPPFF. The CDR3 nucleotides are TGTGCCAGCAGCTTAGGTTACCCTCCGCCTTTCTTT.

This clone was recorded only once. The chain couples TRBV5-1 to TRBJ2-7, with D perhaps matching TRBD1 (6 bases). Trimming pared 0 bases from V and 2 bases from J, leaving 12 bases between. CDR1 SGHRS and CDR2 YFSETQ come from the germline V gene. CDR3 length: 15 amino acids. The CDR3 sequence is CASSLAETGPYEQYF. The CDR3 nucleotides are TGCGCCAGCAGCTTGGCTGAGACAGGACCCTACGAGCAGTACTTC.

The chain links TRBV28 to TRBJ2-5; D is possibly TRBD1 (6 bases). Germline V gene sequence: CDR1 MDHEN, CDR2 SYDVKM. The V and J ends lost 6 bases and 0 bases respectively, with 11 bases between them. The CDR3 consists of 14 residues. CDR3 sequence reads: CASSPGQHQETQYF. For the CDR3, the DNA is TGTGCCAGCAGCCCCGGACAGCACCAAGAGACCCAGTACTTC.

The chain joins TRBV3-1 (or the pseudogene TRBV3-2) to TRBJ1-2; the D gene is possibly TRBD1 (5 bases). Trimming shortened V by 4 bases and J by 5 bases, and 11 bases separated the two germline ends. The CDR3 spans 13 residues. The germline CDR1 and CDR2 sequences are LGHDT and YNNKEL (reference sequence). In nucleotides, the CDR3 is TGTGCCAGCAGCCGGGACGGACTTTATGGCTACACCTTC. Translation: CASSRDGLYGYTF.

This chain uses TRBV3-1 (or the pseudogene TRBV3-2) with TRBJ2-7; a possible D gene is TRBD2 (5 bases). Trimming cost V 2 bases and J 9 bases, with 14 bases left between them. In germline, CDR1 is LGHDT, CDR2 YNNKEL (reference sequence). There are 13 residues in the CDR3. CDR3 sequence: CASSQRRQEWQYF. As DNA, the CDR3 is TGTGCCAGCAGCCAAAGGAGGCAGGAGTGGCAGTACTTC.

The chain employs TRBV5-1 and TRBJ2-2; D perhaps matches TRBD1 (6 bases). CDR3 length: 13 amino acids. Per germline, CDR1 SGHRS and CDR2 YFSETQ. V lost 5 bases to trimming and J lost 4 bases, with 9 bases between them. CDR3 protein: CASRQGATGELFF. DNA for the CDR3: TGCGCCAGCAGACAGGGCGCCACCGGGGAGCTGTTTTTT. Filled out from reference TRBV5-1 and TRBJ2-2, the complete variable domain reads KAGVTQTPRYLIKTRGQQVTLSCSPISGHRSVSWYQQTPGQGLQFLFEYFSETQRNKGNFPGRFSGRQFSNSRSEMNVSTLELGDSALYLCASRQGATGELFFGEGSRLTVL.

The count of this clone is one. This chain connects TRBV11-3 to TRBJ1-6; 8 nucleotides line up with TRBD1. The CDR3 extends over 12 amino acids. Trimming removed 9 bases from V and 10 bases from J; junction bases left unmatched: 5. CDR1 and CDR2 (germline): SGHNT, YENEEA. CDR3 residues: CARTGVRSPLHF. CDR3 DNA sequence: TGTGCCAGGACAGGGGTGAGATCACCCCTCCACTTT.

This CDR3 is CASSPEANYGYTF. DNA of the CDR3: TGTGCCAGCAGCCCCGAGGCCAACTATGGCTACACCTTC. This chain joins TRBV12-3 or TRBV12-4 and TRBJ1-2; D is ambiguous. The CDR3 totals 13 residues. V was cut by 6 bases and J by 2 bases, with 10 bases left in between.

The V and J genes are TRBV19 and TRBJ2-5; no clear D gene. The germline gives CDR1 LNHDA, CDR2 SQIVND (reference sequence). This CDR3 is built from 15 residues. The V end lost 4 bases, the J end lost 7 bases, and 19 bases lay between the germline ends. The DNA of the CDR3 is TGTGCCAGTAGTAGCTTCCAGTCGCCCCAGCGGACCCAGTACTTC. Translated: CASSSFQSPQRTQYF.

The chain has TRBV7-9 and TRBJ2-3, with unresolved D. This CDR3 is built from 14 residues. Per germline, CDR1 SEHNR and CDR2 FQNEAQ (reference sequence). The V gene lost 3 bases and the J gene lost 6 bases, with 13 bases spanning the gap. The CDR3, as DNA: TGTGCCAGCAGCTTGAACCAAGGGTCGGATACGCAGTATTTT. Protein product: CASSLNQGSDTQYF.

This clone was seen once. V gene TRBV9 combines with J gene TRBJ1-6; the D is unclear. CDR1 SGDLS and CDR2 YYNGEE come from the germline V gene. Deletions cut 0 bases from V and 10 bases from J, with 11 bases between. This CDR3 is 14 amino acids long. In DNA, the CDR3 is TGTGCCAGCAGCGTAGACGGCAACGGATCACCCCTCCACTTT. Protein: CASSVDGNGSPLHF.

The J gene is TRBJ2-3, the V gene TRBV2; weak D call: TRBD1 (7 bases). Looked up from germline, CDR1 is SNHLY and CDR2 is FYNNEI. The CDR3 length is 14 residues. V dropped 4 bases and J dropped 1 base, with 9 bases sitting between them. The CDR3 is CASSGGTGTDTQYF. The CDR3 nucleotides read TGTGCCAGCAGTGGCGGGACAGGCACAGATACGCAGTATTTT. The entire variable domain, with the rest obtained from reference TRBV2 and TRBJ2-3, is as follows: EPEVTQTPSHQVTQMGQEVILRCVPISNHLYFYWYRQILGQKVEFLVSFYNNEISEKSEIFDDQFSVERPDGSNFTLKIRSTKLEDSAMYFCASSGGTGTDTQYFGPGTRLTVL.

The rearrangement joins TRBV6-5 to TRBJ2-1; perhaps TRBD1 as D (5 bases). The CDR3 covers 13 residues. V lost 2 bases and J lost 8, with 10 bases in between. CDR1 is MNHEY and CDR2 is SVGAGI in the germline V gene. The CDR3 here is CASSYLRGYEQFF. The CDR3 DNA sequence: TGTGCCAGCAGTTACCTTAGGGGTTATGAGCAGTTCTTC.

The rearrangement links TRBV21-1 to TRBJ1-4. TRBV21-1 counts as a pseudogene. CDR3 length equals 10 residues. The CDR3 region is CASRVEKLFF. The CDR3 region has the DNA TGTGCCAGCCGGGTTGAAAAACTGTTTTTT.

The chain couples TRBV6-2 or TRBV6-3 to TRBJ2-1, with TRBD1 matching 9 bases. Looked up from germline, CDR1 is MNHEY and CDR2 is SVGEGT. CDR3 size: 14 residues. With 5 bases clipped from V and 7 bases from J, the junction kept 6 bases outside the gene matches. The CDR3 loop reads CASSPGTGTNEQFF. CDR3 nucleotides: TGTGCCAGCAGTCCCGGGACAGGGACAAATGAGCAGTTCTTC.